This TCR beta chain was recovered during a study of technical replicates of blood from a few donors. Germline V gene lookup returns CDR1 SGHVS and CDR2 FQNEAQ. CDR3 size: 16 residues. V was trimmed by 0 bases and J by 5 bases, leaving 16 bases between them. Sequenced by immunoSEQ multiplex PCR; TCRdb stores in-frame clones only, minus some. This table holds 50,000 to 70,000 clones, about 94% found once. The sequence was collected from a human donor in good health. Some clones in this sample may be carry-over from other donors' samples. Sequences were obtained from PBMCs. This chain joins TRBV7-8 and TRBJ1-1; D is uncertain. The CDR3 reads CASSLAGRPTGTEAFF. Written as DNA, the CDR3 is TGTGCCAGCAGCTTAGCCGGGCGCCCCACGGGAACTGAAGCTTTCTTT.